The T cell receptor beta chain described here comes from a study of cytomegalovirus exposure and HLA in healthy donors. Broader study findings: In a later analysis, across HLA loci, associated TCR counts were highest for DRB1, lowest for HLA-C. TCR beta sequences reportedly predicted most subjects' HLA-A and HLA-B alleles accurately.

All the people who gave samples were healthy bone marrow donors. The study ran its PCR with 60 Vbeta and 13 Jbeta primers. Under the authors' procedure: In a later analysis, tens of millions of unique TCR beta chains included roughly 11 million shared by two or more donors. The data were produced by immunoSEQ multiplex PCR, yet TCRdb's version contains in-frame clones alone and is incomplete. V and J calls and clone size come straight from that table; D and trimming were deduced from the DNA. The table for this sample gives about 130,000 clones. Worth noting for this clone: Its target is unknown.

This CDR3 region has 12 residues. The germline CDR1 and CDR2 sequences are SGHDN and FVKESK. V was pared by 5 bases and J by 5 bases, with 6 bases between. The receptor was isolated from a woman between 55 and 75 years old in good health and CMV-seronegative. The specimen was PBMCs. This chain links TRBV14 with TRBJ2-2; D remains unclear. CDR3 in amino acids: CASSVRTGELFF. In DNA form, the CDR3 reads TGTGCCAGCAGCGTGCGGACCGGGGAGCTGTTTTTT.